This T cell receptor beta chain was identified during a study of OX40 agonist ivuxolimab in advanced cancers. Study details: Two patients with cutaneous melanoma and one with hepatocellular carcinoma, three in total, showed partial responses. Findings and limits, study-wide: Antigen specificity was not determined for the expanded peripheral T cells. CD8+ T cells averaged more expanded clones than CD4+.

Germline loops: CDR1 MNHNS, CDR2 SASEGT. Trimming left V 1 base short and J 4 bases short, with 8 bases between. The CDR3 runs to 13 residues. With respect to this clone: Its antigen is not identified.

Measured with immunoSEQ multiplex PCR; TCRdb has only the in-frame clones, and not every one. The profile shows around 95,000 clones, 80% to 95% of them singletons. The input for sequencing was CD4+ or CD8+ T cells sorted from blood, taken in a trial of the OX40 agonist ivuxolimab. The source is an adult with an advanced solid tumor such as melanoma, head and neck, liver or kidney cancer. This chain connects TRBV6-1 to TRBJ2-7; D not certain. The CDR3 is CASSEGFRYEQYF. The CDR3 DNA sequence: TGTGCCAGCAGTGAAGGGTTCCGATACGAGCAGTACTTC.